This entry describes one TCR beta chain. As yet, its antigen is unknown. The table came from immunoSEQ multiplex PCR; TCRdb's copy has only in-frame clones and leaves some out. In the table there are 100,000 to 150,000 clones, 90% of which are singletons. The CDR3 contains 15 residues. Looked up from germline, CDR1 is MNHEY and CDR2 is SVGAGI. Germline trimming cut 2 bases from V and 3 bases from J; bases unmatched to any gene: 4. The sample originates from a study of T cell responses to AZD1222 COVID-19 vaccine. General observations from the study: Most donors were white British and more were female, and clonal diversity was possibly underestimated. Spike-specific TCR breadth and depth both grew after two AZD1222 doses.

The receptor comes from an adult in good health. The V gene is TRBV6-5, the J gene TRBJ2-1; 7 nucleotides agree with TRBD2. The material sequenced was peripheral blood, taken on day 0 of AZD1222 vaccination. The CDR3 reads CASSYRAGFYNEQFF. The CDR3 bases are TGTGCCAGCAGTTACAGAGCGGGATTCTACAATGAGCAGTTCTTC.